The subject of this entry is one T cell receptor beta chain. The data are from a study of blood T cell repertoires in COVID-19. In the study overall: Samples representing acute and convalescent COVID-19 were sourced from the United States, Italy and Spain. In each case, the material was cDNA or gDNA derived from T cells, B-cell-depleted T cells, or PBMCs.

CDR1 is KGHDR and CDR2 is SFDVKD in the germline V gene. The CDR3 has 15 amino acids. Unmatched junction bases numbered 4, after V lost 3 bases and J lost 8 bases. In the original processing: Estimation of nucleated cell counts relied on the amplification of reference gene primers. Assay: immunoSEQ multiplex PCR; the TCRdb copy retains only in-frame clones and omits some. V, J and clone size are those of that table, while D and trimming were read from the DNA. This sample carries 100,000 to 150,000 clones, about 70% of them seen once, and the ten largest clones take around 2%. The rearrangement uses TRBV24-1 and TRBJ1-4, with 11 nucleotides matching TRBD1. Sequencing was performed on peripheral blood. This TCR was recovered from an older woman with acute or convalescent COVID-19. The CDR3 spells CATSDGGQGDEKLFF. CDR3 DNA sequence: TGTGCCACCAGTGATGGGGGACAGGGGGACGAAAAACTGTTTTTT.